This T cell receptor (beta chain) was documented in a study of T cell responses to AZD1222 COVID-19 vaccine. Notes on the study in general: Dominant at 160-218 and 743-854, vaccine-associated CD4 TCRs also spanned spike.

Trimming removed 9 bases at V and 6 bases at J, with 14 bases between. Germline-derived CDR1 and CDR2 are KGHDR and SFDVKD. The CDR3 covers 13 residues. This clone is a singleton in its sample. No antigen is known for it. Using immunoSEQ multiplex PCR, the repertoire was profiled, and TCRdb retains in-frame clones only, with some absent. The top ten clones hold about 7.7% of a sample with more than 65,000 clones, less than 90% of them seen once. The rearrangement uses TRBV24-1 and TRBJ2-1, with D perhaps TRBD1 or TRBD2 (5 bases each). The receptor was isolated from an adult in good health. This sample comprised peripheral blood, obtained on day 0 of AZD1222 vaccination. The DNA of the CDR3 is TGTGCCACCGGGAGAGACAGATTCAATGAGCAGTTCTTC. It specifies CATGRDRFNEQFF.